This T cell receptor beta chain was profiled in a study of blood T cell repertoires in COVID-19. The germline V gene encodes CDR1 KGHSH and CDR2 LQKENI. Trimming removed 3 bases from V and 6 bases from J; junction bases left unmatched: 11. The CDR3 contains 15 residues. Generated by immunoSEQ multiplex PCR, the TCRdb table keeps only in-frame clones and is missing some. Among around 130,000 clones listed, around 86% were seen once. The sample comprised peripheral blood. The receptor was derived from a man aged 35 to 55 with active or convalescent COVID-19. The V call is TRBV18, the J call TRBJ2-7; 7 nucleotides match TRBD1. The CDR3 reads CASSPPGTPGGEQYF. CDR3 nucleotides: TGTGCCAGCTCACCTCCCGGGACCCCAGGGGGCGAGCAGTACTTC.